The 6 T cell receptor beta chains given below trace back to one sample, sequenced in a study of blood T cell repertoires in COVID-19. Produced via immunoSEQ multiplex PCR; TCRdb's table is partial and in-frame only. Seen here are about 200,000 clones, 65% to 90% observed once, and the top ten hold roughly 13%. The source material was peripheral blood. The receptors here all came from a human donor in a cohort sampled during active COVID-19.

V is TRBV28 and J is TRBJ1-2, with D hard to call. The V and J ends lost 1 base and 4 bases respectively, with 16 bases between them. The V gene's germline CDR1 is MDHEN and CDR2 SYDVKM. The CDR3 covers 16 residues. DNA of the CDR3: TGTGCCAGCAGTTTATTTACGCCCCTCAGAAGCTATGGCTACACCTTC. It encodes CASSLFTPLRSYGYTF.

The rearrangement joins TRBV27 to TRBJ1-4; 7 nucleotides match TRBD1. The CDR3 extends over 18 amino acids. V shed 6 bases, J shed 8 bases, and the junction held 21 bases outside the gene matches. CDR1 and CDR2 from the germline V gene are MNHEY and SMNVEV (reference sequence). The CDR3 here is CASSKRGGGGEFREKLFF. The CDR3 bases are TGTGCCAGCAGCAAAAGGGGCGGAGGGGGCGAGTTTCGGGAAAAACTGTTTTTT.

This chain connects TRBV11-2 to TRBJ1-1; 7 bases agree with TRBD1. The ends lost 1 base at V and 0 bases at J; junction bases unmatched: 2. This CDR3 region has 15 residues. From germline, CDR1 is SGHAT and CDR2 FQNNGV. Written as DNA, the CDR3 is TGTGCCAGCAGCTTAGGTGGACAGGTGAACACTGAAGCTTTCTTT. Encoded protein: CASSLGGQVNTEAFF.

This clone appeared a single time. This chain uses TRBV4-1 with TRBJ2-7; 7 bases map to TRBD1. The CDR3 runs to 15 residues. J lost 3 bases, V lost 1 base, and 6 bases had no gene match. CDR1 and CDR2 (germline): MGHRA, YSYEKL. The CDR3: CASSQVRGQRYEQYF. CDR3 coding DNA: TGCGCCAGCAGCCAAGTTCGGGGACAGCGCTACGAGCAGTACTTC.

The chain combines TRBV29-1 with TRBJ2-1; 8 positions agree with TRBD1. The CDR3 runs 12 residues. V trimming: 6 bases; J trimming: 6 bases; junction bases outside the gene matches: 4. The germline V gene encodes CDR1 SQVTM and CDR2 ANQGSEA. The CDR3 protein is CSVLDRANEQFF. The CDR3 nucleotides are TGCAGCGTGTTGGACAGGGCCAATGAGCAGTTCTTC.

This rearrangement joins TRBV5-1 to TRBJ2-1; 7 bases match TRBD2. Per the germline V gene, CDR1 is SGHRS and CDR2 is YFSETQ. V was pared by 4 bases and J by 10 bases, with 11 bases of the junction left unmatched. The CDR3 contains 14 residues. The CDR3 nucleotides are TGCGCCAGCAGCCGGGACTACCAGATTGGAGAGCAGTTCTTC. This gives the protein CASSRDYQIGEQFF.